This T cell receptor (beta chain) comes out of a study of spatial heterogeneity in lung cancer. General study results and limits: Alpha and beta chain coverage of tumor T cells was estimated at about 7% and 13%, respectively. Mutation counts in tumors were tracked by counts of expanded intratumoral alpha and beta TCRs.

TCRdb called the 5' RACE reads again in MiXCR, with one record for every CDR3 protein. The sample records over 10,000 distinct CDR3 sequences, about 5% being singletons. Regarding time point: sample taken at primary tumor resection. Unsorted tumor, nontumor lung tissue or cryopreserved PBMC supplied the whole RNA. Worth noting for this clonotype: Its antigen is as yet unknown.

The CDR3 is 16 amino acids. The germline gives CDR1 GTSNPN, CDR2 SVGIG (reference sequence). V gave up 0 bases and J gave up 5 bases, with 14 bases separating them. This specimen consisted of lung tumor tissue, obtained at surgery. This receptor was identified in a male donor with early-stage non-small cell lung cancer. The chain couples TRBV30 to TRBJ1-6; weak D call: TRBD1 (6 bases). The CDR3 region has the DNA TGTGCCTGGAGTGTACGAGCGGGGGCTAATAATTCACCCCTCCACTTT. This codes for CAWSVRAGANNSPLHF.